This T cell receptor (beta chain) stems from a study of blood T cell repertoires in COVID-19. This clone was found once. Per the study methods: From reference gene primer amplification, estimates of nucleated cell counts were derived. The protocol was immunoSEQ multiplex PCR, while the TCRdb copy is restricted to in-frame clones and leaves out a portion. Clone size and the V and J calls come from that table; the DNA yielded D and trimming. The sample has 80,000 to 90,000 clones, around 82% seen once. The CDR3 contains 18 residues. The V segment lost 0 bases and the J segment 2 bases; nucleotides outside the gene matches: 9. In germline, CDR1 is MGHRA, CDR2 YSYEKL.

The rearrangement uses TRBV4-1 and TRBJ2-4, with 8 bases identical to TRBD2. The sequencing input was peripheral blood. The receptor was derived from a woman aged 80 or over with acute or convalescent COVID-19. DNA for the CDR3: TGCGCCAGCAGCCAAGATCGGGGGGGCATCTTACCCAAAAACATTCAGTACTTC. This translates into CASSQDRGGILPKNIQYF.